Shown below are 32 T cell receptor beta chains from a single sample sequenced in a study of T cells in localized non-small cell lung cancer. Data came from immunoSEQ multiplex PCR; TCRdb stores just in-frame clones and leaves some out. The table shows 50,000 to 75,000 clones, with roughly 89% occurring only once. This sample comprised peripheral blood, obtained before any cancer treatment. The receptors were sampled from a man between 40 and 69 years old with stage I squamous cell lung carcinoma.

The V and J genes are TRBV18 and TRBJ2-5, with unresolved D. The CDR3 consists of 15 residues. Germline V CDR1 and CDR2: KGHSH, LQKENI. The germline V and J ends were trimmed by 0 bases and 1 base, with 9 bases remaining between them. The CDR3 bases are TGTGCCAGCTCACCACCCCTCAGGATCCAAGAGACCCAGTACTTC. It yields the protein CASSPPLRIQETQYF.

V and J are TRBV7-9 and TRBJ2-1, with D tentatively TRBD2 (5 bases). There are 15 residues in the CDR3. Germline values: CDR1 SEHNR, CDR2 FQNEAQ (reference sequence). V lost 5 bases to trimming and J lost 3 bases, with 14 bases between them. CDR3 sequence: CASSPDSGYYNEQFF. Written as DNA, the CDR3 is TGTGCCAGCAGCCCGGACTCGGGGTACTACAATGAGCAGTTCTTC.

CDR3 nucleotides: TGTGCCAGCAGTTCACAGGGGGAATACGAGCAGTACTTC. Protein product: CASSSQGEYEQYF. The V and J genes are TRBV27 and TRBJ2-7, with 8 bases fitting TRBD1. The J segment lost 4 bases and the V segment lost 4 bases, leaving 3 bases of the junction unmatched. Per germline, CDR1 MNHEY and CDR2 SMNVEV (reference sequence). The CDR3 extends over 13 amino acids.

The chain employs TRBV2 and TRBJ2-4; maybe TRBD2 (6 bases). The germline gives CDR1 SNHLY, CDR2 FYNNEI. V was clipped by 8 bases and J by 3 bases, with 23 bases between them. CDR3 length: 17 residues. CDR3 coding DNA: TGTGCCAGCTCTACCAATGGGGTCGGGAGAGGCAAAAACATTCAGTACTTC. Amino acids: CASSTNGVGRGKNIQYF.

The chain joins TRBV29-1 to TRBJ2-5; a possible D gene is TRBD2 (6 bases). V shed 2 bases and J shed 4 bases, with 8 bases lying between them. There are 12 residues in the CDR3. Germline V lookup: CDR1 SQVTM, CDR2 ANQGSEA. CDR3 amino acids: CSVERGGETQYF. CDR3 nucleotides: TGCAGCGTTGAACGGGGAGGAGAGACCCAGTACTTC.

The V and J genes are TRBV2 and TRBJ2-1; maybe TRBD2 (6 bases). The germline V gene encodes CDR1 SNHLY and CDR2 FYNNEI. The CDR3 sequence is 14 residues long. The V gene lost 5 bases and the J gene lost 3 bases, with 11 bases spanning the gap. The CDR3 DNA reads TGTGCCAGCAGTCCGGGAGTTCACTACAATGAGCAGTTCTTC. Amino acid sequence: CASSPGVHYNEQFF.

The chain employs TRBV29-1 and TRBJ2-7; D is uncertain. V gave up 7 bases and J gave up 1 base, with 8 bases separating them. CDR1 SQVTM and CDR2 ANQGSEA come from the germline V gene. The CDR3 loop spans 11 amino acids. CDR3 amino acids: CSAALSYEQYF. CDR3 sequence (DNA): TGCAGCGCCGCCTTATCCTACGAGCAGTACTTC.

V gene TRBV7-2 combines with J gene TRBJ2-1; 12 bases fit TRBD2. V gave up 1 base and J gave up 7 bases; unmatched junction bases: 11. CDR3 length: 18 residues. The V gene's germline CDR1 is SGHTA and CDR2 FQGNSA. The CDR3 DNA is TGTGCCAGCAGCTTAGAACTAGCGGGAGGCGGGGGGGCGAATGAGCAGTTCTTC. Translated: CASSLELAGGGGANEQFF.

V usage is TRBV7-3 and J usage is TRBJ1-5; D not resolved. Germline V gene lookup returns CDR1 SGHTA and CDR2 FQGTGA. Deletions cut 3 bases from V and 0 bases from J, with 9 bases between. The CDR3 loop spans 15 amino acids. CDR3 protein: CASSFSRYSNQPQHF. The CDR3 nucleotides are TGTGCCAGCAGCTTTAGCAGATATAGCAATCAGCCCCAGCATTTT.

The genes are TRBV5-4 and TRBJ2-2; D not resolved. The CDR3 runs to 14 residues. In germline, CDR1 is SGHNT, CDR2 YYREEE (reference sequence). Trimming removed 3 bases at V and 2 bases at J, with 8 bases between. The CDR3 spells CASSYGSNTGELFF. In nucleotides, the CDR3 is TGTGCCAGCAGCTATGGCAGTAACACCGGGGAGCTGTTTTTT.

The V call is TRBV7-2, the J call TRBJ2-5, with 8 bases aligning to TRBD2. The ends lost 11 bases at V and 5 bases at J; junction bases unmatched: 10. In germline, CDR1 is SGHTA, CDR2 FQGNSA. The CDR3 consists of 13 residues. The CDR3 protein is CAGEAGDSETQYF. The CDR3 coding sequence is TGTGCCGGGGAAGCGGGAGACTCTGAGACCCAGTACTTC.

The genes are TRBV6-1 and TRBJ1-2, with 8 positions matching TRBD1. V dropped 4 bases and J dropped 8; count of bases not matched to a gene: 9. The CDR3 sequence is 14 residues long. Germline V CDR1 and CDR2: MNHNS, SASEGT. The CDR3 DNA sequence: TGTGCCAGCAGTGGTAACCAGGGGGCTTACGGCTACACCTTC. Residues: CASSGNQGAYGYTF.

This chain connects TRBV7-6 to TRBJ2-2; unclear D gene. The V gene's germline CDR1 is SGHVS and CDR2 FNYEAQ. There are 17 residues in the CDR3. Trimming took 1 base from V and 3 from J, leaving 15 bases between them. The CDR3 sequence: CASSLVTLGKDTGELFF. CDR3 DNA: TGTGCCAGCAGCTTAGTAACGTTGGGGAAGGACACCGGGGAGCTGTTTTTT.

The chain couples TRBV5-5 to TRBJ2-3, with 7 bases identical to TRBD1. CDR1 is SGHKS and CDR2 is YYEKEE in the germline V gene (reference sequence). This CDR3 comprises 12 residues. Trimming removed 3 bases from V and 11 bases from J; junction bases left unmatched: 6. CDR3 loop: CASSSGTEGQYF. Written as DNA, the CDR3 is TGTGCCAGCAGCTCTGGGACAGAAGGGCAGTATTTT.

This clone has more than one count but fewer than ten. V is TRBV7-9 and J is TRBJ1-4; no reliable D call. CDR3 length: 13 residues. V was shortened by 5 bases and J by 2 bases, with 6 bases between the two germline ends. Germline assignment: CDR1 SEHNR and CDR2 FQNEAQ (reference sequence). This CDR3 is CASSEQTNEKLFF. CDR3 nucleotides: TGTGCCAGCAGCGAGCAGACTAATGAAAAACTGTTTTTT.

This chain uses TRBV5-1 with TRBJ1-3; D possibly corresponds to TRBD1 (5 bases). This CDR3 contains 14 residues. V dropped 4 bases and J dropped 3 bases, with 11 bases sitting between them. Germline loops: CDR1 SGHRS, CDR2 YFSETQ. CDR3 in amino acids: CASSHGAGGNTIYF. The CDR3 DNA reads TGCGCCAGCAGCCACGGGGCGGGTGGAAACACCATATATTTT.

V usage is TRBV5-5 and J usage is TRBJ2-1, with D uncertain. V was clipped by 2 bases and J by 1 base, with 7 bases between them. There are 14 residues in the CDR3. Germline CDR1 is SGHKS and CDR2 is YYEKEE (reference sequence). CDR3 DNA: TGTGCCAGCAGCTTAAAAGAATCCTACAATGAGCAGTTCTTC. This gives the protein CASSLKESYNEQFF.

CDR3 sequence: CASRSDRVPGNTIYF. CDR3 DNA sequence: TGTGCCAGCAGAAGTGACAGGGTGCCTGGAAACACCATATATTTT. V gene TRBV5-8 combines with J gene TRBJ1-3, with 7 bases matching TRBD1. There are 15 residues in the CDR3. Unmatched junction bases numbered 7, after V lost 5 bases and J lost 2 bases. The germline gives CDR1 SGHTS, CDR2 YDEGEE.

This chain links TRBV19 with TRBJ2-3; TRBD1 or TRBD2 may be the D gene (6 bases each). V was pared by 7 bases and J by 1 base, with 18 bases between. Germline CDR1 is LNHDA and CDR2 is SQIVND (reference sequence). The CDR3 spans 16 residues. The CDR3 nucleotides are TGTGCCAGTACCAAGGCGGCAGGGGAGGGCACAGATACGCAGTATTTT. Its translation is CASTKAAGEGTDTQYF.

The chain employs TRBV7-8 and TRBJ1-1; 7 nucleotides match TRBD1. Germline assignment: CDR1 SGHVS and CDR2 FQNEAQ. The V segment lost 4 bases and the J segment 1 base; nucleotides outside the gene matches: 6. The CDR3 has 15 residues. CDR3 residues: CASSSFDRENTEAFF. DNA for the CDR3: TGTGCCAGCAGCTCTTTCGACAGGGAGAACACTGAAGCTTTCTTT.

The rearrangement links TRBV30 to TRBJ1-1, with D uncertain. CDR3 length: 13 residues. Germline V gives CDR1 GTSNPN, CDR2 SVGIG (reference sequence). V dropped 1 base and J dropped 0 bases, with 6 bases sitting between them. The CDR3 bases are TGTGCCTGGAGTGCACAGATGAACACTGAAGCTTTCTTT. This translates into CAWSAQMNTEAFF.

The chain carries TRBV5-3 and TRBJ2-2; TRBD2 might be the D (6 bases). TRBV5-3 is known as an ORF, though its function is uncertain. V was pared by 3 bases and J by 4 bases, with 16 bases between. This CDR3 is 16 amino acids long. CDR3 region: CARSYKPGLLTGELFF. CDR3 bases: TGTGCCAGAAGCTATAAACCGGGACTTCTCACCGGGGAGCTGTTTTTT.

The chain employs TRBV7-3 and TRBJ2-1; possible D gene TRBD2, 5 bases. Germline V gene lookup returns CDR1 SGHTA and CDR2 FQGTGA. This CDR3 has 16 amino acids. V lost 2 bases and J 8 bases, leaving 19 bases between the germline ends. CDR3 region: CASSLWSAASRDEQFF. In nucleotides, the CDR3 is TGTGCCAGCAGCTTATGGTCAGCGGCCAGCCGGGATGAGCAGTTCTTC.

This rearrangement joins TRBV4-3 to TRBJ2-5; 9 bases align to TRBD1. This CDR3 has 16 amino acids. Germline-derived CDR1 and CDR2 are LGHNA and YSLEER. With 2 bases clipped from V and 6 bases from J, the junction kept 10 bases outside the gene matches. CDR3 in DNA: TGCGCCAGCAGCCAATCCGACAGGGGGAAGGCGAAGACCCAGTACTTC. The encoded protein is CASSQSDRGKAKTQYF.

The chain is built from TRBV28 and TRBJ2-1; TRBD2 is a possible D gene (7 bases). The germline gives CDR1 MDHEN, CDR2 SYDVKM. This CDR3 is built from 16 residues. Trimming removed 3 bases from V and 0 bases from J, with 12 bases in between. The CDR3 DNA is TGTGCCAGCAGTTTGGGAGGGGGAAGCTCCTACAATGAGCAGTTCTTC. Translating gives CASSLGGGSSYNEQFF.

This clone is a singleton in its sample. The chain combines TRBV11-1 with TRBJ2-3; D is uncertain. V was trimmed by 3 bases and J by 4 bases, leaving 5 bases between them. Germline V CDR1 and CDR2: SGHAT, FQDESV (reference sequence). There are 12 residues in the CDR3. CDR3 sequence (DNA): TGTGCCAGCAGCTTTGTAGCAGATACGCAGTATTTT. It encodes CASSFVADTQYF.

V usage is TRBV19 and J usage is TRBJ1-1, with TRBD1 identical over 8 bases. CDR3 length: 15 amino acids. The trim removed 4 bases at V and 3 bases at J, leaving 7 bases unmatched. Germline V lookup: CDR1 LNHDA, CDR2 SQIVND (reference sequence). CDR3 loop: CASSSGAGGHTEAFF. In nucleotides, the CDR3 is TGTGCCAGTAGTAGTGGGGCAGGGGGCCACACTGAAGCTTTCTTT. Supplemented by reference TRBV19 and TRBJ1-1, the full variable domain reads DGGITQSPKYLFRKEGQNVTLSCEQNLNHDAMYWYRQDPGQGLRLIYYSQIVNDFQKGDIAEGYSVSREKKESFPLTVTSAQKNPTAFYLCASSSGAGGHTEAFFGQGTRLTVV.

The chain has TRBV7-9 and TRBJ2-1, with D perhaps matching TRBD1 (5 bases). In germline, CDR1 is SEHNR, CDR2 FQNEAQ (reference sequence). There are 13 residues in the CDR3. Trimming left V 11 bases short and J 6 bases short, with 17 bases between. The CDR3 DNA reads TGTGCCTTACAGGACACCTCGATCAATGAGCAGTTCTTC. Protein: CALQDTSINEQFF.

J is TRBJ2-5 and V is TRBV28; possible D gene TRBD1, 6 bases. This CDR3 region has 14 residues. From germline, CDR1 is MDHEN and CDR2 SYDVKM. Trimming stripped 3 bases from V and 5 bases from J, with 13 bases between. CDR3 protein: CASSFLARGETQYF. CDR3 bases: TGTGCCAGCAGTTTTTTGGCTAGGGGGGAGACCCAGTACTTC.

This chain uses TRBV11-3 with TRBJ2-3; the D call may be TRBD1 or TRBD2 (5 bases each). Trimming removed 1 base at V and 2 bases at J, with 16 bases between. The CDR3 runs 17 residues. The germline CDR1 and CDR2 sequences are SGHNT and YENEEA. The CDR3 DNA sequence: TGTGCCAGCAGCTTAGGCTCTGGGTTGGGGGTCACAGATACGCAGTATTTT. Translation: CASSLGSGLGVTDTQYF.

This chain links TRBV11-3 with TRBJ2-1; D call uncertain. V gave up 0 bases and J gave up 9 bases, with 6 bases separating them. CDR3 size: 12 residues. Germline lookup yields CDR1 SGHNT and CDR2 YENEEA. The CDR3 loop is CASSLEDGEQFF. In DNA, the CDR3 is TGTGCCAGCAGCTTAGAGGACGGTGAGCAGTTCTTC.

This clone showed up just once. The chain combines TRBV7-2 with TRBJ2-2, with D perhaps being TRBD1 or TRBD2 (7 bases each). The CDR3 is 16 amino acids. Trimming took 6 bases from V and 5 from J, leaving 19 bases between them. CDR1 is SGHTA and CDR2 is FQGNSA in the germline V gene. The CDR3 loop reads CASRPRGRGGTGELFF. As DNA, the CDR3 is TGTGCCAGCAGACCCAGAGGCAGGGGGGGGACCGGGGAGCTGTTTTTT. Using reference TRBV7-2 and TRBJ2-2 for the parts outside the CDR3, the full variable domain is GAGVSQSPSNKVTEKGKDVELRCDPISGHTALYWYRQSLGQGLEFLIYFQGNSAPDKSGLPSDRFSAERTGGSVSTLTIQRTQQEDSAVYLCASRPRGRGGTGELFFGEGSRLTVL.